This entry describes one TCR beta chain. What this receptor recognizes is not known. There are no base qualities to consult, and no much larger clone falls within one base. These data originate in a study of T cells in Graves' hyperthyroidism and ophthalmopathy (dated by TCRdb to the late 2010s). For context, the study as a whole: TCR V-J signatures able to tell the groups apart were searched for in a discovery cohort of some 97 patients, of whom more than 40 had Graves' ophthalmopathy and 55 to 65 had stable Graves' hyperthyroidism. Prospective prediction of ophthalmopathy was tested in an independent validation cohort of approximately 19 hyperthyroidism patients and some 17 patients who later progressed to ophthalmopathy. For training and testing, the roughly 93 patients in the discovery cohort were randomly divided in a 7:3 ratio. In addition, the study compared T-cell repertoires in thyroid tissue and in blood from over 5 Graves' hyperthyroidism patients. Following sampling, methimazole starting at 30 mg daily was given to hyperthyroidism patients, and high-dose intravenous methylprednisolone was given to ophthalmopathy patients. According to the paper, TCR Vbeta CDR3 sequencing was carried out on some 140 peripheral blood samples, which came from 40 to 45 ophthalmopathy, around 75 hyperthyroidism and some 17 progressor patients. Points the paper makes about the study in general: Ophthalmopathy was separated from stable hyperthyroidism by a 13 V-J signature model, with over 85% sensitivity and roughly 81% specificity obtained in cross-validation and 80%/75% obtained in testing. Sample size was not statistically predetermined, and investigators were not blinded to group allocation. Most expanded thyroid clonotypes (frequency above 0.001) were also detected in blood, a finding suggesting that blood repertoires may reflect thyroid immune responses. In validation, the model predicted progression to ophthalmopathy with just under 71% sensitivity and 72% to 85% specificity, a median of around six months before onset.

Taken from cysteine to phenylalanine, the CDR3 has 11 residues. The DNA shown is the 33-base CDR3, in frame from base 1. V and J are truncated by 1 base and 2 bases respectively, leaving an intervening sequence of 3 bases. As encoded in the germline V gene (reference sequence), CDR1 is DFQATT while CDR2 is SNEGSKA. The study excluded patients with uncontrolled infections, other autoimmune diseases, pregnancy or lactation. Clinical symptoms, serum thyroxine and TRAb, thyroid ultrasound, and orbital computed tomography formed the basis for the diagnoses. Total RNA was extracted with Trizol reagent, and quality was checked on an Agilent 2100 Bioanalyzer. The TCR beta CDR3 regions were amplified from RNA transcripts. The first round of RT-PCR for the TCR CDR3 was performed with the HTBI primer set and the Qiagen OneStep RT-PCR kit. Libraries were constructed in a second round of multiplex PCR, after which size selection and purification were performed. Sequencing of the libraries was done on an Illumina HiSeq2000 using paired-end 100 bp reads. For the original study's pipeline: SOAPnuke was used to process the raw data, with reads discarded if the reads contained adapters or uncalled bases, had a mean Phred below 15, or lacked an exact constant-primer or identifier match. High-quality paired reads were merged using COPE v1.2.5, and each unique nucleotide sequence was defined as a clonotype. MiTCR v1.1 was used to align clonotypes to the IMGT TRBV, TRBD and TRBJ reference segments. The analysis included only V-J combinations with a frequency above 0.0001, which together covered approximately 99% of the repertoires. A TCS score was defined as the ratio of F50 (clonal expansion) to E x V (chaos), with BLOSUM62-based TCRdist applied between CDR3 peptides within each V-J. Welch's t-statistics and random forest reduced 450 to 600 V-J features to 10 to 15, which were used in a naive Bayes classifier (R e1071). Thyroid-blood repertoire similarity was quantified with the Morisita-Horn index. TCRdb reprocessing: public reads trimmed at Q25 with fastp, clones called with MiXCR, in-frame beta chains kept. Rows merge per CDR3 protein into single entries with the most common DNA and genes. The V and J calls and clone size are TCRdb's, not the authors'. The sample contains 500,000 to 800,000 distinct CDR3 sequences, 40% to 55% of them found a single time. The ten largest clones add up to approximately 6.8% of the sample.

The receptor chain draws on TRBV20-1 and TRBJ2-7, with the D gene not confidently named. This receptor was identified in an adult man with Graves' disease, either hyperthyroidism or ophthalmopathy (not recorded which). Material: peripheral blood or thyroid tissue (not recorded which). The CDR3 region reads CSARAPYEQYF. The nucleotide sequence is given as TGCAGTGCTAGAGCCCCCTACGAGCAGTACTTC.